The 6 T cell receptor beta chains in this list originate from one sample, sequenced in a study of beta chain features in type 1 diabetes. Sequencing targeted expressed TCRB transcripts, as all isolated RNA had been reverse transcribed. Produced via immunoSEQ multiplex PCR; TCRdb's table is partial and in-frame only. The sample consists of 860,000 or so clones, 15% to 20% of them appearing once. The sequencing input was naive CD4+ T cells from blood. All receptors derive from a woman between 18 and 29 years old in good health.

This chain connects TRBV11-2 to TRBJ2-5; D gene uncertain. Germline CDR1 and CDR2: SGHAT and FQNNGV. CDR3 length equals 16 residues. V shed 3 bases and J shed 5 bases, with 19 bases lying between them. DNA of the CDR3: TGTGCCAGCAGCTTTCTTCGATCCTCCGTTCCGGAGACCCAGTACTTC. Translation: CASSFLRSSVPETQYF. Full variable domain (remainder filled in from reference TRBV11-2 and TRBJ2-5): EAGVAQSPRYKIIEKRQSVAFWCNPISGHATLYWYQQILGQGPKLLIQFQNNGVVDDSQLPKDRFSAERLKGVDSTLKIQPAKLEDSAVYLCASSFLRSSVPETQYFGPGTRLLVL.

The chain carries TRBV10-3 and TRBJ2-7; D uncertain. Per the germline V gene, CDR1 is ENHRY and CDR2 is SYGVKD. The CDR3 has 14 amino acids. V was cut by 4 bases and J by 2 bases, with 12 bases left in between. The CDR3 DNA follows: TGTGCCATCAGTGGGCCGACTGGGGCCTACGAGCAGTACTTC. Its protein product is CAISGPTGAYEQYF.

The chain combines TRBV10-3 with TRBJ2-2; D is unresolved. Trimming cost V 6 bases and J 0 bases, with 11 bases left between them. Germline assignment: CDR1 ENHRY and CDR2 SYGVKD. The CDR3 has 15 amino acids. The chain's CDR3 is CAIRTTLTNTGELFF. Here the CDR3 DNA reads TGTGCCATCAGGACCACACTCACGAACACCGGGGAGCTGTTTTTT.

This rearrangement joins TRBV15 to TRBJ1-2, with D unresolved. Germline lookup yields CDR1 LNHNV and CDR2 YYDKDF (reference sequence). This CDR3 region has 13 residues. The V end lost 1 base, the J end lost 7 bases, and 10 bases lay between the germline ends. The CDR3 DNA is TGTGCCACCAGCAGAGCCTTGCCCGGTGGCTACACCTTC. This gives the protein CATSRALPGGYTF.

On this clone: At the DNA level, this CDR3 is encoded by other sequences in the same sample as well. The chain links TRBV28 to TRBJ2-7; D not resolved. The CDR3 spans 14 residues. Germline V gene data show CDR1 as MDHEN and CDR2 as SYDVKM. Trimming left V 4 bases short and J 0 bases short, with 10 bases between. CDR3 sequence: CASSSAGSSYEQYF. CDR3 DNA: TGTGCCAGCAGTTCGGCAGGTAGCTCCTACGAGCAGTACTTC.

Concerning this clone itself: The sample has other DNA sequences that encode this CDR3 too. This chain uses TRBV7-2 with TRBJ2-3; 9 bases map to TRBD2. The CDR3 covers 15 residues. Trimming at V came to 3 bases and at J to 1 base, leaving 2 bases not matched to a gene. Germline loops: CDR1 SGHTA, CDR2 FQGNSA. CDR3 sequence: CASSFRTSGTDTQYF. Written as DNA, the CDR3 is TGTGCCAGCAGCTTCAGGACTAGCGGCACAGATACGCAGTATTTT.